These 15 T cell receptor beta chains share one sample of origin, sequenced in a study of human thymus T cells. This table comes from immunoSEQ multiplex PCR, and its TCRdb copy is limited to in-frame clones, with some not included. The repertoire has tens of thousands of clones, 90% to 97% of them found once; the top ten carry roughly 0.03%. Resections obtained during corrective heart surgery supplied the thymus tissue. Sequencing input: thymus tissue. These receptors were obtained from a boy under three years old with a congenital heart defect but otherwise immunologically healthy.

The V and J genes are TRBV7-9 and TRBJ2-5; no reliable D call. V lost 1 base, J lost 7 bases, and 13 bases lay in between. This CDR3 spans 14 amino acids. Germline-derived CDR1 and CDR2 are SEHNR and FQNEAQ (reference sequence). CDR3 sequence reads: CASSLGKANVTQYF. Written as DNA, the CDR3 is TGTGCCAGCAGCTTAGGTAAAGCAAACGTGACCCAGTACTTC.

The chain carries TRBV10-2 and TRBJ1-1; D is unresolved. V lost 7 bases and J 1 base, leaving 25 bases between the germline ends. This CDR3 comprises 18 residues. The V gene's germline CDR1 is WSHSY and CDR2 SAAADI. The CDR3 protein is CASMRSSRLGNENTEAFF. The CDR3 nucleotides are TGCGCCAGCATGCGTAGTTCGAGGCTCGGGAACGAGAACACTGAAGCTTTCTTT.

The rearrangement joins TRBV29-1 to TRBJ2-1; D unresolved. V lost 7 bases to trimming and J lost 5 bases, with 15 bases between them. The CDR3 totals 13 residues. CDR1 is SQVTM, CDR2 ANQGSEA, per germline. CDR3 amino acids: CSAPVPHHNEQFF. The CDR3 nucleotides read TGCAGCGCCCCCGTTCCACACCACAATGAGCAGTTCTTC.

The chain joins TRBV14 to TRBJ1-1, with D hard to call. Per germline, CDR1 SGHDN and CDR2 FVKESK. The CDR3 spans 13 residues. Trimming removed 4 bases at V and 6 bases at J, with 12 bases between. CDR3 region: CASSPLGYPEAFF. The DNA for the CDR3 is TGTGCCAGCAGCCCCCTCGGATATCCTGAAGCTTTCTTT.

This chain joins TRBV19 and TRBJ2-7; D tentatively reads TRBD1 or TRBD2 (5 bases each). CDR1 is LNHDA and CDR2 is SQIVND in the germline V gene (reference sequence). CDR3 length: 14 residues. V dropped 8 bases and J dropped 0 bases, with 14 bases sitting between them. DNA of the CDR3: TGTGCCAGTTCGGAGGCAGGGTCCTCCTACGAGCAGTACTTC. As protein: CASSEAGSSYEQYF.

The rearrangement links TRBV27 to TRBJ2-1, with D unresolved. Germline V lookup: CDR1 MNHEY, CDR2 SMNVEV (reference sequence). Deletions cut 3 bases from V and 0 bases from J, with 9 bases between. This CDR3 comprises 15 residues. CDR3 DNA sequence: TGTGCCAGCAGTTTTGTGACCCCCTCCTACAATGAGCAGTTCTTC. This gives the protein CASSFVTPSYNEQFF.

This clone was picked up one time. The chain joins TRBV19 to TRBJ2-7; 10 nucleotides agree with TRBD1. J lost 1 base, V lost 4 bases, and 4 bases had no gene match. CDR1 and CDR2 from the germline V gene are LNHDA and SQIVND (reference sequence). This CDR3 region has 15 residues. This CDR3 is CASSRGQGLSYEQYF. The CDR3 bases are TGTGCCAGTAGTAGGGGACAGGGGTTATCCTACGAGCAGTACTTC.

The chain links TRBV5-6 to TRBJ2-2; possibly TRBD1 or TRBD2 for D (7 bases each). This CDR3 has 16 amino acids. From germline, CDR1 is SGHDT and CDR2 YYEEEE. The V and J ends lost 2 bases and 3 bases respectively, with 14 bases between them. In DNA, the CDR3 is TGTGCCAGCAGCTTAAAGGCAGGGGGGGACACCGGGGAGCTGTTTTTT. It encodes CASSLKAGGDTGELFF.

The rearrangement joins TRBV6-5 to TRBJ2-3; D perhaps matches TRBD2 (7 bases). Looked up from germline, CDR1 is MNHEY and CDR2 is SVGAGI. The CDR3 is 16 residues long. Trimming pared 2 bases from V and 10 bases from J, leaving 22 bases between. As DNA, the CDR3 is TGTGCCAGCAGTTACCGGGCGGGGGCCCCCAGTTACGCGCAGTATTTT. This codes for CASSYRAGAPSYAQYF.

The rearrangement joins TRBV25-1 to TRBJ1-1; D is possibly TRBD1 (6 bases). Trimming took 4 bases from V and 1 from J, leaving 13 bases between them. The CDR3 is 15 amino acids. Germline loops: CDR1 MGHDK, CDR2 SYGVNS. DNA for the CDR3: TGTGCCAGCAGTGCTGGGGGGCTGGGGAACACTGAAGCTTTCTTT. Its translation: CASSAGGLGNTEAFF.

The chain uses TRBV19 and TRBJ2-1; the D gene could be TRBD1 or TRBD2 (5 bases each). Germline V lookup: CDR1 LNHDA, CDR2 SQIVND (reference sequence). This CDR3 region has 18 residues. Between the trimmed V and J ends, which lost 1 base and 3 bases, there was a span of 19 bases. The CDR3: CASSIGGGHWEHYNEQFF. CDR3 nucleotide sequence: TGTGCCAGTAGTATAGGGGGCGGACACTGGGAGCACTACAATGAGCAGTTCTTC. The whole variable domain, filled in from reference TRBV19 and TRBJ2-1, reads DGGITQSPKYLFRKEGQNVTLSCEQNLNHDAMYWYRQDPGQGLRLIYYSQIVNDFQKGDIAEGYSVSREKKESFPLTVTSAQKNPTAFYLCASSIGGGHWEHYNEQFFGPGTRLTVL.

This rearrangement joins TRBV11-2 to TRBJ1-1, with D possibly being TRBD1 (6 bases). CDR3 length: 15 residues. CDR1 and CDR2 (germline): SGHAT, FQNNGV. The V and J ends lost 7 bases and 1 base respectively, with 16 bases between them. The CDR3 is CASNRGGRANTEAFF. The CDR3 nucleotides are TGTGCCAGCAACCGGGGGGGCAGGGCGAACACTGAAGCTTTCTTT. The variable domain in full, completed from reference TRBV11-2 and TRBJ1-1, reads EAGVAQSPRYKIIEKRQSVAFWCNPISGHATLYWYQQILGQGPKLLIQFQNNGVVDDSQLPKDRFSAERLKGVDSTLKIQPAKLEDSAVYLCASNRGGRANTEAFFGQGTRLTVV.

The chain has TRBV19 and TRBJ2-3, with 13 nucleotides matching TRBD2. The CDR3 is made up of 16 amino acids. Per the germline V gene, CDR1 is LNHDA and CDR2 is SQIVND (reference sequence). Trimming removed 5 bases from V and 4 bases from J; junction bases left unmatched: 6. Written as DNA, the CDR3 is TGTGCCAGTAGTGCCACTAGCGGGAGGGCCCCAGATACGCAGTATTTT. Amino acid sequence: CASSATSGRAPDTQYF. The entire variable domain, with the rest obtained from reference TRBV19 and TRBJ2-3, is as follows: DGGITQSPKYLFRKEGQNVTLSCEQNLNHDAMYWYRQDPGQGLRLIYYSQIVNDFQKGDIAEGYSVSREKKESFPLTVTSAQKNPTAFYLCASSATSGRAPDTQYFGPGTRLTVL.

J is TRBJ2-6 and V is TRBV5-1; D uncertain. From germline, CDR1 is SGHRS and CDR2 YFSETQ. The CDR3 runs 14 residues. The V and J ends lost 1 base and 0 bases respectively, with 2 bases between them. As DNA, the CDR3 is TGCGCCAGCAGCTTGAGCTCTGGGGCCAACGTCCTGACTTTC. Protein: CASSLSSGANVLTF.

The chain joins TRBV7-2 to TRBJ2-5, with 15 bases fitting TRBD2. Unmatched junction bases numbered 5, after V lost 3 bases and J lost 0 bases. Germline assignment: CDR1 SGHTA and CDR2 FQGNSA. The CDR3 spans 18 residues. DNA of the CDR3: TGTGCCAGCAGCTTCACCGGGACTAGCGGGGGGAACCAAGAGACCCAGTACTTC. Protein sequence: CASSFTGTSGGNQETQYF.